A selection of T cell receptor beta chains follows, all from one sample in a study of T cells in localized non-small cell lung cancer. TCRdb's table, derived via immunoSEQ multiplex PCR, lists solely in-frame clones and lacks some. The sample consists of about 34,000 clones, approximately 93% of them appearing once. Sequences were derived from peripheral blood, sampled before any cancer treatment. The receptors here all came from a female donor aged 60 or older with stage I lung adenocarcinoma. The CDR3 runs from the conserved cysteine through the conserved F or W. The D gene is left open where the match is weak.

j_gene: TRBJ2-7; v_gene: TRBV4-3; d_gene: -; CDR3nt: TGCGCCAGCAGCCAAGAATCAATGAGCTCCTACGAGCAGTACTTC; CDR3aa: CASSQESMSSYEQYF
j_gene: TRBJ1-3; v_gene: TRBV30; d_gene: -; CDR3nt: TGTGCCTGGAGTGTAAGGGGAAGCTCTGGAAACACCATATATTTT; CDR3aa: CAWSVRGSSGNTIYF
j_gene: TRBJ2-2; v_gene: TRBV7-8; d_gene: -; CDR3nt: TGTGCCAGCAGCTTAGGGAGTGGACAAGGGAGGGAGCTGTTTTTT; CDR3aa: CASSLGSGQGRELFF
j_gene: TRBJ1-2; v_gene: TRBV5-1; d_gene: TRBD1; CDR3nt: TGCGCCAGCAGCTCACCCCGGGACAGGGCTCCGAGAAACTATGGCTACACCTTC; CDR3aa: CASSSPRDRAPRNYGYTF
j_gene: TRBJ2-3; v_gene: TRBV9; d_gene: -; CDR3nt: TGTGCCAGCAGCGAGGGACTGTCCAGAGGCACAGATACGCAGTATTTT; CDR3aa: CASSEGLSRGTDTQYF
j_gene: TRBJ1-4; v_gene: TRBV29-1; d_gene: -; CDR3nt: TGCAGCTATGCGCCCGGGACCTCTAATGAAAAACTGTTTTTT; CDR3aa: CSYAPGTSNEKLFF
j_gene: TRBJ2-2; v_gene: TRBV19; d_gene: -; CDR3nt: TGTGCCAGTAGCCTAGGCGCCTCCAACGCAATCGGGGAGCTGTTTTTT; CDR3aa: CASSLGASNAIGELFF
j_gene: TRBJ1-1; v_gene: TRBV6-1; d_gene: -; CDR3nt: TGTGCCAGCAGTGGGGAACGGGCTCAATTAGGAAATGAAGCTTTCTTT; CDR3aa: CASSGERAQLGNEAFF
j_gene: TRBJ2-7; v_gene: TRBV7-8; d_gene: -; CDR3nt: TGTGCCAGCAGCTTAATCAGCTCCTACGAGCAGTACTTC; CDR3aa: CASSLISSYEQYF
j_gene: TRBJ1-3; v_gene: TRBV5-1; d_gene: -; CDR3nt: TGCGCCAGCAGCTTTGACGGGCGAAACACCATATATTTT; CDR3aa: CASSFDGRNTIYF
j_gene: TRBJ2-1; v_gene: TRBV7-9; d_gene: TRBD2; CDR3nt: TGTGCCAGCAGCCCGGGAGGGGGACTGGCTGGTAATGAGCAGTTCTTC; CDR3aa: CASSPGGGLAGNEQFF